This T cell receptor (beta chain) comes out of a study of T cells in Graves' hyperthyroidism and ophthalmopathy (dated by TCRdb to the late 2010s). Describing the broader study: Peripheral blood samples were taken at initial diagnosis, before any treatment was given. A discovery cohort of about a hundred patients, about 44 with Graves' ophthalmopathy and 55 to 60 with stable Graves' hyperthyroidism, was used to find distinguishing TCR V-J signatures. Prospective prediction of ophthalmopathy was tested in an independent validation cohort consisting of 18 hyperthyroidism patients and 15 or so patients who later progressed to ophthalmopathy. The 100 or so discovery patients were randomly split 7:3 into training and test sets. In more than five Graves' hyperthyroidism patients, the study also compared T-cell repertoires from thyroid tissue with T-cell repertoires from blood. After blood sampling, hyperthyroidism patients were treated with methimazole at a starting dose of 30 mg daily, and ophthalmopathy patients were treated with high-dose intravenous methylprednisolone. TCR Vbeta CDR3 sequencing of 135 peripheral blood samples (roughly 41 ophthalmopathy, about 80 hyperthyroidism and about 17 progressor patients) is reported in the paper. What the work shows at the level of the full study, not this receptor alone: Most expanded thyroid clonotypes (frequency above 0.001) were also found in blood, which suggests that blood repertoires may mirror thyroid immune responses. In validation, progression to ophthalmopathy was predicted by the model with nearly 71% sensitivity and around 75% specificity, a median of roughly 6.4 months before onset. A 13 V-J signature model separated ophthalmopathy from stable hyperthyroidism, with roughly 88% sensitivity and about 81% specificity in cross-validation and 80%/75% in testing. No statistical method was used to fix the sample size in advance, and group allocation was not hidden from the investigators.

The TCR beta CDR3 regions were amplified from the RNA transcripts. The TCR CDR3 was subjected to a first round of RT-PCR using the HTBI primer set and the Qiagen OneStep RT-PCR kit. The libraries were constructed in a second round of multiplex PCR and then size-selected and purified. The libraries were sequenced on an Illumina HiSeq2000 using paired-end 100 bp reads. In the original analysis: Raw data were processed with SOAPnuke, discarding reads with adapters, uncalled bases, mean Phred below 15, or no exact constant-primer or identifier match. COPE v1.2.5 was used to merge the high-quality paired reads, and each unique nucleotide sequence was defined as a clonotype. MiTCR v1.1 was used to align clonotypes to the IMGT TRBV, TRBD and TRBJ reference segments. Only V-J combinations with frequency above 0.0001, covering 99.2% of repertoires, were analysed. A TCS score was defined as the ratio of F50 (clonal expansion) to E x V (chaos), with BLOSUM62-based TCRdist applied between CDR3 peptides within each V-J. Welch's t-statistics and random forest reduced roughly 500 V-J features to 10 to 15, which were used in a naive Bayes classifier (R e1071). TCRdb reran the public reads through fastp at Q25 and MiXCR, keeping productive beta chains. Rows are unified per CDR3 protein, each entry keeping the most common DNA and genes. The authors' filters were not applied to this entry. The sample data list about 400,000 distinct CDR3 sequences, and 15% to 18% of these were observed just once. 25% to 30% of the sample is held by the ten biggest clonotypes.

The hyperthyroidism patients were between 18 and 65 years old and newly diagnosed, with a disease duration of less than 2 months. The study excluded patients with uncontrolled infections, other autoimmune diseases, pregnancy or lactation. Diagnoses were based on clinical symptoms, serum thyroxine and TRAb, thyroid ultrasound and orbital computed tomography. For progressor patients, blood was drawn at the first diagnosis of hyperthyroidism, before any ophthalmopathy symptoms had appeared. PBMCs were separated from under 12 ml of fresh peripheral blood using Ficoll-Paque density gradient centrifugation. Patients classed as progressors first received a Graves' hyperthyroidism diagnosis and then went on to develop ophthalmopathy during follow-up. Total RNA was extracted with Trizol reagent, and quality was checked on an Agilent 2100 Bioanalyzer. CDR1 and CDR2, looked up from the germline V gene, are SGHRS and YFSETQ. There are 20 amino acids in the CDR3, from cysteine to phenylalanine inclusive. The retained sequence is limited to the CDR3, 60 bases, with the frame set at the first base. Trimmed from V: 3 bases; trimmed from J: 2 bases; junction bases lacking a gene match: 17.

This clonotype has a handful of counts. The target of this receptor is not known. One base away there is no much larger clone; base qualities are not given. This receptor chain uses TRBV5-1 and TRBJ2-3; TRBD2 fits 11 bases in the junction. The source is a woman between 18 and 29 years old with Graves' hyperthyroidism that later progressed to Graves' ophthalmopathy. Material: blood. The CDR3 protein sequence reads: CASSSLFTSGRITNTDTQYF. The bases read TGCGCCAGCAGCTCCCTTTTCACTAGCGGGAGAATTACTAACACAGATACGCAGTATTTT. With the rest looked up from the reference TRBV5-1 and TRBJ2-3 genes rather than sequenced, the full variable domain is KAGVTQTPRYLIKTRGQQVTLSCSPISGHRSVSWYQQTPGQGLQFLFEYFSETQRNKGNFPGRFSGRQFSNSRSEMNVSTLELGDSALYLCASSSLFTSGRITNTDTQYFGPGTRLTVL.